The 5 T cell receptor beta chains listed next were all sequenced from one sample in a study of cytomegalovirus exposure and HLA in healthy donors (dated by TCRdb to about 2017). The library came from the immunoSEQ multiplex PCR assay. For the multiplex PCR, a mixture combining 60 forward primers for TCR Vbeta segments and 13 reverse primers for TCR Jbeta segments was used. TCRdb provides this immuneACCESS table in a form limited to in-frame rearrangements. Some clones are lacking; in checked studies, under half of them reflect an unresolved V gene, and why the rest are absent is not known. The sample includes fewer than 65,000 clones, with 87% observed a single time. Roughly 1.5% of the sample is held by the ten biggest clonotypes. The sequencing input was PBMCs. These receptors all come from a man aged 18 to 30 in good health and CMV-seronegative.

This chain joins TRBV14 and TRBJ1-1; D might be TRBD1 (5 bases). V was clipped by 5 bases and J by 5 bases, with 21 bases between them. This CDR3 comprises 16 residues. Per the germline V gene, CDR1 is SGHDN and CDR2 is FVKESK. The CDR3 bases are TGTGCCAGCAGCATTGGACCGGGCCCGAAGGGGACTGAAGCTTTCTTT. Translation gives CASSIGPGPKGTEAFF.

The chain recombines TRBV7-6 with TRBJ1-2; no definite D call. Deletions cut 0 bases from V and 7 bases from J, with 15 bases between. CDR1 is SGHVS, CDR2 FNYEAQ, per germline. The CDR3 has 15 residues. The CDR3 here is CASSLAFRAGGGYTF. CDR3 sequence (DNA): TGTGCCAGCAGCTTAGCGTTTCGGGCGGGTGGTGGCTACACCTTC.

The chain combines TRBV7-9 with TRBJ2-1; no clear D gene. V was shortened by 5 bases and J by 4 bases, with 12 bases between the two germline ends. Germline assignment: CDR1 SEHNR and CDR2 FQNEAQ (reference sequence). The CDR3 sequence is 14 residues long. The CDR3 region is CASSHLAVYNEQFF. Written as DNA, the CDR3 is TGTGCCAGCAGCCACCTGGCGGTTTACAATGAGCAGTTCTTC.

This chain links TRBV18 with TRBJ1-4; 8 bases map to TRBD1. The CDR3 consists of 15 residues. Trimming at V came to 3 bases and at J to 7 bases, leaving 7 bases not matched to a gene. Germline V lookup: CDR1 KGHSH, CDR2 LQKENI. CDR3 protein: CASSPSGGSGEKLFF. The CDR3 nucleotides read TGTGCCAGCTCACCGTCAGGGGGCAGCGGTGAAAAACTGTTTTTT.

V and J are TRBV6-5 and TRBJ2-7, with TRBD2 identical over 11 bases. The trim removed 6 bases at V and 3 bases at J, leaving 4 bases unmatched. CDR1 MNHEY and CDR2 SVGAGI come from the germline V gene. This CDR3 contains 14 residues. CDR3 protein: CASRGTSGNYEQYF. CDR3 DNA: TGTGCCAGCAGAGGGACTAGCGGCAACTACGAGCAGTACTTC.